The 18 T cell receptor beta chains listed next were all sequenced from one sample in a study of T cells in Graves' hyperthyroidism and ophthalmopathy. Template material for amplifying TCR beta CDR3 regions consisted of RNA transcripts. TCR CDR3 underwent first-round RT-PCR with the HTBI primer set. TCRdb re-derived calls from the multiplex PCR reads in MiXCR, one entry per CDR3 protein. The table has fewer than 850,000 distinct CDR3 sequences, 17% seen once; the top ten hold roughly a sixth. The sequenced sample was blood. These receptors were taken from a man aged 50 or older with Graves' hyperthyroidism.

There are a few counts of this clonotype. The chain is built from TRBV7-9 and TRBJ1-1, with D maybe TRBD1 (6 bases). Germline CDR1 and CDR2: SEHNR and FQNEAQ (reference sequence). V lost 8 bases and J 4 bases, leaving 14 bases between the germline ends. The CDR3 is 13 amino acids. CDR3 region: CASGGGRGTEAFF. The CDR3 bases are TGTGCCAGCGGAGGGGGGAGGGGCACTGAAGCTTTCTTT.

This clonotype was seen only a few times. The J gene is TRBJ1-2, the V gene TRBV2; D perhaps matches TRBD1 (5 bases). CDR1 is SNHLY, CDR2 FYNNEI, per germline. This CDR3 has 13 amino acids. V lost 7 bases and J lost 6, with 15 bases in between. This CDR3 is CASTRDGADGYTF. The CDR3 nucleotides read TGTGCCAGCACCAGGGACGGGGCAGATGGCTACACCTTC.

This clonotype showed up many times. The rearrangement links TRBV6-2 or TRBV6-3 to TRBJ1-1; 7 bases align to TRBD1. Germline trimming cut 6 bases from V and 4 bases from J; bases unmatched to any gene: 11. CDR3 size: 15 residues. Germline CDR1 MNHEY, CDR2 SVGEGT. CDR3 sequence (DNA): TGTGCCAGCAGCCAACCGACAGGGTTAAGCACTGAAGCTTTCTTT. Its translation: CASSQPTGLSTEAFF.

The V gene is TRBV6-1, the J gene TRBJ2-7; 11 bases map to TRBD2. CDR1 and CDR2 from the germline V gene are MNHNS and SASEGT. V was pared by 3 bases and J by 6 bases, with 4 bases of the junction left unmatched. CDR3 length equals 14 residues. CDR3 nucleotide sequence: TGTGCCAGCAGTGACGGACTAGCGGGTTCCGAGCAGTACTTC. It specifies CASSDGLAGSEQYF.

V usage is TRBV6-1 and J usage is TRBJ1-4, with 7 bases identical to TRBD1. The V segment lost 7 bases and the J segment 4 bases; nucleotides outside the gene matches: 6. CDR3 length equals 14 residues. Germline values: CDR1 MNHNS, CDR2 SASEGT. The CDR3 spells CASTRDRVNEKLFF. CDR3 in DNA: TGTGCCAGCACCCGGGACAGAGTTAATGAAAAACTGTTTTTT.

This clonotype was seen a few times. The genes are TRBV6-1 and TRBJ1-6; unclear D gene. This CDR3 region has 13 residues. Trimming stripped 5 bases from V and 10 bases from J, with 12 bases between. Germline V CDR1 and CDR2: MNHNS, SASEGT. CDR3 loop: CASSRPQFSPLHF. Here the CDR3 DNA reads TGTGCCAGCAGTCGGCCACAATTCTCACCCCTCCACTTT.

CDR3 amino acids: CASNSQSSNQPQHF. The CDR3 DNA reads TGTGCCAGCAACAGCCAGAGTAGCAATCAGCCCCAGCATTTT. The chain recombines TRBV6-1 with TRBJ1-5; D remains ambiguous. The germline gives CDR1 MNHNS, CDR2 SASEGT. The CDR3 sequence is 14 residues long. V was shortened by 7 bases and J by 0 bases, with 10 bases between the two germline ends.

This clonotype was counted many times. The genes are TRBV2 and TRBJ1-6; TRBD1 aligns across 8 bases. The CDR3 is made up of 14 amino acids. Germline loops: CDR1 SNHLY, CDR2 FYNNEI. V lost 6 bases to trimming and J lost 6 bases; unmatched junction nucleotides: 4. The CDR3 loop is CASRRTGSNSPLHF. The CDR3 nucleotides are TGTGCCAGCAGGAGGACAGGGAGTAATTCACCCCTCCACTTT.

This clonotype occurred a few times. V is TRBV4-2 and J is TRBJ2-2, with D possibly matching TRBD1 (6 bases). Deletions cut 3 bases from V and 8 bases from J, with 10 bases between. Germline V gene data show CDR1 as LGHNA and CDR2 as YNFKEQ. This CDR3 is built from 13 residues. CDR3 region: CASSHLGTGELFF. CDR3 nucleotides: TGTGCCAGCAGCCACCTAGGGACAGGGGAGCTGTTTTTT.

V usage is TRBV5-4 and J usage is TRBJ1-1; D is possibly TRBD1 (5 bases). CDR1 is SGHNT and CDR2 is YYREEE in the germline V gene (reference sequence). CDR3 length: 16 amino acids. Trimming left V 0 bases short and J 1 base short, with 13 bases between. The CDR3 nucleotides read TGTGCCAGCAGCTTGGTAGGAGGGGCCCCGAACACTGAAGCTTTCTTT. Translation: CASSLVGGAPNTEAFF.

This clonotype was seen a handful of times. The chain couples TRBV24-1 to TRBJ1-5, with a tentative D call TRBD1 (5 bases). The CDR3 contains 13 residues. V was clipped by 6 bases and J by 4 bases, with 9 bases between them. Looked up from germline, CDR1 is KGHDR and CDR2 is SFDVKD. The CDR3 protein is CATSRQPNQPQHF. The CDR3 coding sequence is TGTGCCACCAGTCGACAGCCTAATCAGCCCCAGCATTTT.

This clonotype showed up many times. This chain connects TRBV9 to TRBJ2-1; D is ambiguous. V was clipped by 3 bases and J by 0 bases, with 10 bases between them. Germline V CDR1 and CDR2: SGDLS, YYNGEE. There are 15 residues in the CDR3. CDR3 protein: CASSAELSSYNEQFF. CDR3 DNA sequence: TGTGCCAGCAGCGCCGAACTGAGCTCCTACAATGAGCAGTTCTTC. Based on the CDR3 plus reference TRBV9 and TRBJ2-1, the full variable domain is DSGVTQTPKHLITATGQRVTLRCSPRSGDLSVYWYQQSLDQGLQFLIQYYNGEERAKGNILERFSAQQFPDLHSELNLSSLELGDSALYFCASSAELSSYNEQFFGPGTRLTVL.

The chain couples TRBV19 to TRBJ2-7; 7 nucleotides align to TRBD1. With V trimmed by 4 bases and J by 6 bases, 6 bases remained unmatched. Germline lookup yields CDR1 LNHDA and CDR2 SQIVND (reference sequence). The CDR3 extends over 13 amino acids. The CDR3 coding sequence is TGTGCCAGTAGTAGGACAGGTTCGGGCGAGCAGTACTTC. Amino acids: CASSRTGSGEQYF.

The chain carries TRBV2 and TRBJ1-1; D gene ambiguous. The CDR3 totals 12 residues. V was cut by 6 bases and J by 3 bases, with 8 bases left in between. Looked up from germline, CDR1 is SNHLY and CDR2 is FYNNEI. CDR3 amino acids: CASRSADTEAFF. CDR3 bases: TGTGCCAGCAGATCGGCGGACACTGAAGCTTTCTTT. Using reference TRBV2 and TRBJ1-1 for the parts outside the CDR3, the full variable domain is EPEVTQTPSHQVTQMGQEVILRCVPISNHLYFYWYRQILGQKVEFLVSFYNNEISEKSEIFDDQFSVERPDGSNFTLKIRSTKLEDSAMYFCASRSADTEAFFGQGTRLTVV.

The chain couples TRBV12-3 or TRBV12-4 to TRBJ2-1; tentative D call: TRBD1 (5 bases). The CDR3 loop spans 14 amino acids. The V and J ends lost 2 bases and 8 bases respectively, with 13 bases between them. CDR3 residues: CASSLSRVGDEQFF. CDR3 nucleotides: TGTGCCAGCAGTTTAAGCAGAGTAGGGGATGAGCAGTTCTTC.

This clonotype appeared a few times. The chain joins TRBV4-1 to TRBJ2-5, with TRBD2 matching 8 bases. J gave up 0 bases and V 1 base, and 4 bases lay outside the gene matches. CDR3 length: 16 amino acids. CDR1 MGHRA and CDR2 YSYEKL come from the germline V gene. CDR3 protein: CASSQVSGKDQETQYF. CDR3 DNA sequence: TGCGCCAGCAGCCAAGTTAGCGGGAAGGACCAAGAGACCCAGTACTTC.

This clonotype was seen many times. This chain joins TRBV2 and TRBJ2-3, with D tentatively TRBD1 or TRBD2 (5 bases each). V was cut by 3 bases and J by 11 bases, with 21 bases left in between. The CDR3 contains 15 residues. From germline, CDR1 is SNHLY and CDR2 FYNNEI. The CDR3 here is CASSELLVSAQGQYF. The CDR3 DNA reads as TGTGCCAGCAGTGAGTTACTAGTAAGCGCCCAGGGGCAGTATTTT.

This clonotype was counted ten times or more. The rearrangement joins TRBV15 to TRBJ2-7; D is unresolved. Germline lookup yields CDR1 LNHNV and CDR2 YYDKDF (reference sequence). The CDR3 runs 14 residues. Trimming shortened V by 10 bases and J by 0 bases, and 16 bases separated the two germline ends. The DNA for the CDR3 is TGTGCCATCCAAAAGGCAGGTCCCTCCTACGAGCAGTACTTC. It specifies CAIQKAGPSYEQYF.